The TCR beta chain described here comes from a study of shared clonotypes between healthy human individuals. An assay was performed, and its level was deep. TCRdb's table, derived via immunoSEQ multiplex PCR, lists solely in-frame clones and lacks some. The sample has 2 million to 3 million clones; 93% are singletons. V shed 5 bases and J shed 4 bases, with 18 bases lying between them. The CDR3 runs to 16 residues. The V gene's germline CDR1 is MDHEN and CDR2 SYDVKM. The V and J genes are TRBV28 and TRBJ2-1; D call uncertain. This sequence was found in a man aged 18 to 35 in good health. Some clones in this sample may be carry-over from other donors' samples. The sequenced material came from naive CD4+ T cells from PBMCs. The subset was: CD45RA+ positively selected. The CDR3 sequence: CASSPRAASPYNEQFF. For the CDR3, the DNA is TGTGCCAGCAGTCCCCGGGCCGCTTCTCCATACAATGAGCAGTTCTTC. Variable domain in full (rest from reference TRBV28 and TRBJ2-1): DVKVTQSSRYLVKRTGEKVFLECVQDMDHENMFWYRQDPGLGLRLIYFSYDVKMKEKGDIPEGYSVSREKKERFSLILESASTNQTSMYLCASSPRAASPYNEQFFGPGTRLTVL.